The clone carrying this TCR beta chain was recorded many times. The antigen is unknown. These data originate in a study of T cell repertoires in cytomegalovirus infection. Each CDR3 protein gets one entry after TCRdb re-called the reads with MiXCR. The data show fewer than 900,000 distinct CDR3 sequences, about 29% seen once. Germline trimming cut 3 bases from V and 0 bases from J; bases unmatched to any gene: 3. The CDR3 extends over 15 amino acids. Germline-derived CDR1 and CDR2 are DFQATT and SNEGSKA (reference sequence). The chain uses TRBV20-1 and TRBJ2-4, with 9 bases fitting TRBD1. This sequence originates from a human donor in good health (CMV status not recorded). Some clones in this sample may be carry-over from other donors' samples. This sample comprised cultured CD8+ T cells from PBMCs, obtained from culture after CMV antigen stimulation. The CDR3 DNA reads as TGCAGTGCTAGTCGGACAGGGGAAGCCAAAAACATTCAGTACTTC. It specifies CSASRTGEAKNIQYF.